This T cell receptor beta chain was sequenced for a study of response to subunit inactivated influenza vaccine. Findings and limits, study-wide: Authors suggested that a seasonal influenza vaccination recruits few new T cells each time.

This clonotype was picked up a small number of times. Its antigen is as yet unknown. One entry per CDR3 protein, called by TCRdb with MiXCR from the RT-PCR reads. This table holds hundreds of thousands of distinct CDR3 sequences, around 15% found once. Looked up from germline, CDR1 is SGHTA and CDR2 is FQGNSA. Trimming shortened V by 0 bases and J by 4 bases, and 9 bases separated the two germline ends. The CDR3 sequence is 14 residues long. This material consisted of PBMCs from blood, taken around two weeks before vaccination. The V call is TRBV7-2, the J call TRBJ1-1, with D hard to call. This TCR was sampled from a man over 45 who received an inactivated influenza vaccine. For the CDR3, the DNA is TGTGCCAGCAGCTTAGCCACGATGTTCACTGAAGCTTTCTTT. Protein sequence: CASSLATMFTEAFF.